These 13 T cell receptor beta chains originate from one sample sequenced in a study of monozygotic twins with cystic fibrosis (TCRdb year 2021). Libraries were made using the immunoSEQ multiplex PCR assay. TCRdb re-hosts the immuneACCESS table, in-frame sequences only. Its copies lack some clones; in the studies checked, an unresolved V gene accounts for under half of them, and the cause for the rest is not known. This sample gives approximately 33,000 clones in total; about 80% of them show up just once. Roughly 1.5% of the sample lies in the top ten. Material for sequencing was blood. Receptor source: a girl aged 2 to 9 with cystic fibrosis.

The V call is TRBV6-1, the J call TRBJ2-7; TRBD1 or TRBD2 may be the D gene (5 bases each). The CDR3 is 14 amino acids. Germline V CDR1 and CDR2: MNHNS, SASEGT. With 4 bases removed from V and 1 base from J, the gap between germline ends came to 11 bases. The CDR3 DNA follows: TGTGCCAGCAGTGCTTGGGACCGATCCTACGAGCAGTACTTC. This gives the protein CASSAWDRSYEQYF.

The rearrangement joins TRBV2 to TRBJ2-7, with unresolved D. Trimming stripped 1 base from V and 1 base from J, with 11 bases between. The CDR3 length is 15 residues. CDR1 and CDR2 from the germline V gene are SNHLY and FYNNEI. CDR3 in amino acids: CASSEERLFSYEQYF. The DNA of the CDR3 is TGTGCCAGCAGTGAAGAACGGTTATTTTCCTACGAGCAGTACTTC.

V and J are TRBV9 and TRBJ1-5, with D unresolved. There are 15 residues in the CDR3. V was cut by 4 bases and J by 1 base, with 12 bases left in between. CDR1 and CDR2 (germline): SGDLS, YYNGEE. For the CDR3, the DNA is TGTGCCAGCAGCCCAGGCGTGAGGAGCAATCAGCCCCAGCATTTT. This encodes CASSPGVRSNQPQHF.

This clone was recorded a few times. Here the CDR3 reads CASTRTGGNEKLFF. The CDR3 region has the DNA TGCGCCAGCACCCGGACAGGGGGCAATGAAAAACTGTTTTTT. The V gene is TRBV5-1, the J gene TRBJ1-4; TRBD1 agrees at 11 bases. V lost 6 bases, J lost 5 bases, and 3 bases stayed unmatched. This CDR3 region has 14 residues. Per germline, CDR1 SGHRS and CDR2 YFSETQ. Combining the CDR3 with reference TRBV5-1 and TRBJ1-4 gives the whole variable domain KAGVTQTPRYLIKTRGQQVTLSCSPISGHRSVSWYQQTPGQGLQFLFEYFSETQRNKGNFPGRFSGRQFSNSRSEMNVSTLELGDSALYLCASTRTGGNEKLFFGSGTQLSVL.

Only a few counts were recorded for this clone. The chain joins TRBV2 to TRBJ1-1; D is unresolved. From germline, CDR1 is SNHLY and CDR2 FYNNEI. Trimming pared 10 bases from V and 4 bases from J, leaving 19 bases between. The CDR3 totals 14 residues. The CDR3 DNA reads as TGTGCCATGCCTTCAGTTGCTGAGGGCACTGAAGCTTTCTTT. Residues: CAMPSVAEGTEAFF.

This chain uses TRBV6-5 with TRBJ1-1; the match to TRBD1 covers 8 bases. Germline CDR1 MNHEY, CDR2 SVGAGI. Trimming at V came to 7 bases and at J to 6 bases, leaving 7 bases not matched to a gene. CDR3 size: 13 residues. CDR3 nucleotides: TGTGCCAGCACCCCGACAGGGGTGGCTGAAGCTTTCTTT. It yields the protein CASTPTGVAEAFF.

This rearrangement joins TRBV9 to TRBJ2-7, with TRBD2 matching 8 bases. V trimming: 4 bases; J trimming: 3 bases; junction bases outside the gene matches: 9. Germline values: CDR1 SGDLS, CDR2 YYNGEE. The length of the CDR3 is 15 residues. The CDR3 DNA sequence: TGTGCCAGCAGCTCGCAACCGGGACTAGGCTACGAGCAGTACTTC. Amino acids: CASSSQPGLGYEQYF.

V is TRBV5-1 and J is TRBJ2-1; 9 bases align to TRBD2. The CDR3 has 17 amino acids. Unmatched junction bases numbered 11, after V lost 3 bases and J lost 4 bases. Germline assignment: CDR1 SGHRS and CDR2 YFSETQ. The CDR3 spells CASSYSLSGGPYNEQFF. CDR3 DNA: TGCGCCAGCAGCTATTCCCTTAGCGGGGGTCCTTACAATGAGCAGTTCTTC.

The gene calls are TRBV5-4 and TRBJ1-2; D is ambiguous. Per germline, CDR1 SGHNT and CDR2 YYREEE (reference sequence). This CDR3 contains 15 residues. With 5 bases removed from V and 0 bases from J, the gap between germline ends came to 14 bases. For the CDR3, the DNA is TGTGCCAGCAGGGGAACGACATCTTCTAACTATGGCTACACCTTC. Its translation: CASRGTTSSNYGYTF.

CDR3 protein: CASSLSSGGAYEQYF. Written as DNA, the CDR3 is TGTGCCAGCAGTTTATCAAGCGGGGGGGCCTACGAGCAGTACTTC. This rearrangement joins TRBV27 to TRBJ2-7; 10 bases map to TRBD2. CDR3 length: 15 residues. Unmatched junction bases numbered 1, after V lost 0 bases and J lost 2 bases. Germline lookup yields CDR1 MNHEY and CDR2 SMNVEV (reference sequence).

The J gene is TRBJ2-6, the V gene TRBV29-1; D is unclear. This CDR3 spans 15 amino acids. Germline lookup yields CDR1 SQVTM and CDR2 ANQGSEA. Trimming shortened V by 4 bases and J by 1 base, and 11 bases separated the two germline ends. CDR3 sequence: CSVVPLGSGANVLTF. The CDR3 nucleotides read TGCAGCGTTGTGCCTTTGGGGTCTGGGGCCAACGTCCTGACTTTC.

This chain links TRBV5-1 with TRBJ2-6; 9 nucleotides agree with TRBD1. The V gene end was trimmed by 0 bases and the J gene end by 2 bases; junction bases not matched to a gene: 0. CDR3 length: 16 residues. CDR1 and CDR2 (germline): SGHRS, YFSETQ. CDR3 residues: CASSLGQGAGANVLTF. In DNA form, the CDR3 reads TGCGCCAGCAGCTTGGGACAGGGGGCTGGGGCCAACGTCCTGACTTTC.

The chain carries TRBV5-1 and TRBJ1-1; no reliable D call. The CDR3 is made up of 15 amino acids. Trimming took off 0 bases at V and 5 bases at J, with 14 bases between the two ends. Germline loops: CDR1 SGHRS, CDR2 YFSETQ. This CDR3 is CASSLAGLRRTEAFF. The CDR3 region has the DNA TGCGCCAGCAGCTTGGCCGGGCTCCGGAGGACTGAAGCTTTCTTT.